Here is one TCR beta chain with its context. The germline V gene encodes CDR1 LNHNV and CDR2 YYDKDF (reference sequence). The CDR3 sequence is 15 residues long. Trimming left V 0 bases short and J 1 base short, with 7 bases between. The data were taken from a study of beta chain features in type 1 diabetes. The isolated RNA, all of it, was reverse transcribed, so expressed TCRB transcripts were what got sequenced. Produced via immunoSEQ multiplex PCR; TCRdb's table is partial and in-frame only. Of 250,000 or so clones in the sample, 68% were seen once. V is TRBV15 and J is TRBJ1-5; no clear D. This receptor was obtained from a man under 40 in good health. The sequenced sample consisted of naive CD4+ T cells from blood. CDR3 residues: CATSRDLSSNQPQHF. The CDR3 DNA is TGTGCCACCAGCAGAGATCTGAGCAGCAATCAGCCCCAGCATTTT.